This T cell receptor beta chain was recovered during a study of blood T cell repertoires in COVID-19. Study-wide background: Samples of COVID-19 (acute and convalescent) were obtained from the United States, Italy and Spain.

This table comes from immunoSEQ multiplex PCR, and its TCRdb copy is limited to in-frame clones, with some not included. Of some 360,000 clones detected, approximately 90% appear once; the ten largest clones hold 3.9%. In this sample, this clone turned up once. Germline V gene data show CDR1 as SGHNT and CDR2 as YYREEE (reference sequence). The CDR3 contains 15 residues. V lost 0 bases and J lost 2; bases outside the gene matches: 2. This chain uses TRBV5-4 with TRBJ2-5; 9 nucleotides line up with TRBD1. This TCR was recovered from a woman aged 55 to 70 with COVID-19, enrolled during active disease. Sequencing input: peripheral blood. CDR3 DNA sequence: TGTGCCAGCAGCTTGGGGACAGGGGTACAAGAGACCCAGTACTTC. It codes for CASSLGTGVQETQYF.